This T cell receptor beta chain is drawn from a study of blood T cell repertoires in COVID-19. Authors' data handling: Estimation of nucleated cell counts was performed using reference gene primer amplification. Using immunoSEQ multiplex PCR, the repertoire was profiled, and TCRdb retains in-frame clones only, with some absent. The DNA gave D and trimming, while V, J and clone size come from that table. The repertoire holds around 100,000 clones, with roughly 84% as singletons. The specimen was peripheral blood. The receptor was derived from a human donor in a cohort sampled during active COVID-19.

CDR3 residues: CASSQDGTGGHEQYF. In nucleotides, the CDR3 is TGCGCCAGCAGCCAAGACGGGACAGGGGGTCACGAGCAGTACTTC. The chain carries TRBV4-1 and TRBJ2-7, with TRBD1 matching 11 bases. Germline V lookup: CDR1 MGHRA, CDR2 YSYEKL. CDR3 size: 15 residues. Losses at the gene ends were 0 bases for V and 5 bases for J; bases not matched to a gene: 3.